This T cell receptor (beta chain) is drawn from a study of breast tumors, draining lymph nodes, adjacent tissues. The CDR3 spans 14 residues. CDR1 is SGDLS, CDR2 YYNGEE, per germline. TCRdb ran MiXCR on the multiplex PCR reads and lists one entry per CDR3 protein. The table lists approximately 230,000 distinct CDR3 sequences, around 34% of them singletons, with 3.6% in the top ten. Breast cancer patients provided tissue from their axillary draining lymph nodes. This clonotype turned up a few times. Its antigen remains unidentified. At one end, the junction sequence differs from germline, possibly due to a read error. Study-wide results and caveats: Compared with lymph nodes, tumors were less diverse; compared with nontumor tissue, more. That most tumor T cells come from lymph nodes remained unproven. The data were judged consistent with most tumor T cells coming from lymph node and expanding in tumor.

This clonotype was sampled from a female donor with breast cancer. Some clones in this sample may be carry-over from other donors' samples. Material for sequencing was axillary lymph node tissue. The chain employs TRBV9 and TRBJ2-5; TRBD1 aligns across 8 bases. In nucleotides, the CDR3 is TGTGCCAGCACCCCAGGGGGCGCCCTCGATGTCCAGTCCTTC. It is translated as CASTPGGALDVQSF.